This T cell receptor (beta chain) was observed in a study of blood T cell repertoires in COVID-19. Study context: Donors in the United States, Italy and Spain gave samples during acute or convalescent COVID-19. From T cells, B-cell-depleted T cells, or PBMCs came the material, which was cDNA or gDNA.

Under the authors' procedure: Cell counts per sample came from amplifying reference gene primers. Profiled with immunoSEQ multiplex PCR; TCRdb holds only in-frame clones, not every one. The D gene and trimming were derived from the DNA, and the V and J assignments and clone size from that table. This sample carries approximately 150,000 clones, 86% of them seen once, and the ten largest clones take roughly 8.7%. The sequence was collected from a woman in her sixties with acute or convalescent COVID-19. The specimen was peripheral blood.

The CDR3 DNA reads as TGTGCCAGCAGCCTTCGGACAGGGGGCGTCTACAATGAGCAGTTCTTC. Translating it yields CASSLRTGGVYNEQFF. The V gene is TRBV3-1 (or the pseudogene TRBV3-2), the J gene TRBJ2-1; 11 bases line up with TRBD1. The CDR3 has 16 amino acids. J was trimmed by 3 bases and V by 4 bases; bases with no gene match: 5. Germline V gives CDR1 LGHDT, CDR2 YNNKEL (reference sequence).